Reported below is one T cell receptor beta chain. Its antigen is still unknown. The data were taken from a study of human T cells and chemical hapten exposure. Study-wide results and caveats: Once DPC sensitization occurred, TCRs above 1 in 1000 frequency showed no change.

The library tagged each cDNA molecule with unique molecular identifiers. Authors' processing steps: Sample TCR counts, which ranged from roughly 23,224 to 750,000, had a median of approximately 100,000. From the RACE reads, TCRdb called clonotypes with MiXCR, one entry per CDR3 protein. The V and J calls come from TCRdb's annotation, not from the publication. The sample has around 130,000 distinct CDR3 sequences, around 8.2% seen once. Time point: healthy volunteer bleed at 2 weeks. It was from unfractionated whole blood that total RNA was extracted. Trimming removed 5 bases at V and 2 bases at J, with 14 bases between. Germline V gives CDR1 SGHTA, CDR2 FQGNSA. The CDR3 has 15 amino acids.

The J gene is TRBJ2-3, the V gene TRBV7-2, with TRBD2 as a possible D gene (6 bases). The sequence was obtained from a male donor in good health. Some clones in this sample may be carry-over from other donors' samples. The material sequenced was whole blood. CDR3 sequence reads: CASSRGAGYTDTQYF. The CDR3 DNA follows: TGTGCCAGCAGCCGAGGGGCGGGGTACACAGATACGCAGTATTTT.